Each of the 4 T cell receptor beta chains below was sequenced from the same sample in a study of OX40 agonist ivuxolimab in advanced cancers. Method: immunoSEQ multiplex PCR; TCRdb's copy keeps in-frame clones and lacks some. This sample has some 95,000 clones; approximately 85% occur once, and the top ten carry roughly 3.8%. Sample: CD4+ or CD8+ T cells sorted from blood, taken in a trial of the OX40 agonist ivuxolimab. The receptors come from an adult with an advanced solid tumor such as melanoma, head and neck, liver or kidney cancer.

The gene calls are TRBV7-8 and TRBJ1-5; 7 nucleotides agree with TRBD1. Germline CDR1 reads SGHVS; CDR2 reads FQNEAQ. This CDR3 has 13 amino acids. J was trimmed by 2 bases and V by 5 bases; bases with no gene match: 0. As DNA, the CDR3 is TGTGCCAGCAGCACAGGGGGCAATCAGCCCCAGCATTTT. Translating it yields CASSTGGNQPQHF.

The rearrangement uses TRBV30 and TRBJ1-1; the D gene is possibly TRBD1 (5 bases). This CDR3 has 13 amino acids. Trimming removed 2 bases at V and 3 bases at J, with 10 bases between. Looked up from germline, CDR1 is GTSNPN and CDR2 is SVGIG (reference sequence). The CDR3 DNA is TGTGCCTGGAGTCCGTGGGGGGACACTGAAGCTTTCTTT. Its translation: CAWSPWGDTEAFF.

The chain uses TRBV2 and TRBJ1-3; D is ambiguous. Trimming cost V 1 base and J 5 bases, with 0 bases left between them. This CDR3 is 11 amino acids long. Germline CDR1 reads SNHLY; CDR2 reads FYNNEI. CDR3 residues: CASSEGNTIYF. In DNA, the CDR3 is TGTGCCAGCAGTGAAGGAAACACCATATATTTT.

The rearrangement uses TRBV7-2 and TRBJ2-1; 7 bases align to TRBD1. V was clipped by 7 bases and J by 4 bases; unmatched bases: 10. The CDR3 covers 15 residues. Germline CDR1 reads SGHTA; CDR2 reads FQGNSA. CDR3 nucleotide sequence: TGTGCCAGCACCTTTTACGACAGGGCGTACAATGAGCAGTTCTTC. Its translation is CASTFYDRAYNEQFF.